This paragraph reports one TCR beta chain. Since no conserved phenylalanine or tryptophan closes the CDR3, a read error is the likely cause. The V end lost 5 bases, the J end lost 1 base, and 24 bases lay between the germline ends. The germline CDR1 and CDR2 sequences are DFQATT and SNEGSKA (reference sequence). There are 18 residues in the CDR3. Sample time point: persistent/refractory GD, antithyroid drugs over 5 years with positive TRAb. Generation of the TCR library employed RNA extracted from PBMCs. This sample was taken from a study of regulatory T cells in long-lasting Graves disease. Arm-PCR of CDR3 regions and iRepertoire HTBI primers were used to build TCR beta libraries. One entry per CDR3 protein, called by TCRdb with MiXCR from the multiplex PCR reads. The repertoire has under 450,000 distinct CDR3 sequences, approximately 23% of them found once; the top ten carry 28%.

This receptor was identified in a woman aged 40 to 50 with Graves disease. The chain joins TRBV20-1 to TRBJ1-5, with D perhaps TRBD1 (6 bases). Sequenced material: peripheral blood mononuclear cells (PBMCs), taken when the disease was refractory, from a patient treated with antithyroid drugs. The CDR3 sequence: CSAGLETGNFISNQPQHL. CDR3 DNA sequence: TGCAGTGCTGGACTGGAGACAGGAAACTTCATCAGCAATCAGCCCCAGCATCTT.